A single sample gave rise to the 20 T cell receptor beta chains below, sequenced in a study of blood T cell repertoires in COVID-19. Clones were read by immunoSEQ multiplex PCR, and TCRdb kept only the in-frame ones, dropping some. This table holds fewer than 250,000 clones, 70% to 90% found once. Sequencing was carried out using peripheral blood. These receptors were taken from a man aged 40-55 years with acute or convalescent COVID-19.

This clone was seen a single time. V and J are TRBV6-6 and TRBJ1-1; D remains unclear. The CDR3 is made up of 13 amino acids. Germline lookup yields CDR1 MNHNY and CDR2 SVGAGI (reference sequence). Trimming shortened V by 1 base and J by 2 bases, and 5 bases separated the two germline ends. CDR3 DNA: TGTGCCAGCAGTTACTTCCCAAACACTGAAGCTTTCTTT. Its translation is CASSYFPNTEAFF.

The genes are TRBV5-1 and TRBJ2-7; 10 bases line up with TRBD1. Trimming took 2 bases from V and 2 from J; bases not matched to a gene: 7. The germline gives CDR1 SGHRS, CDR2 YFSETQ. This CDR3 region has 16 residues. CDR3 in DNA: TGCGCCAGCAGCTTTGCAACCGGGACAGGGGCCTACGAGCAGTACTTC. Translating gives CASSFATGTGAYEQYF.

V is TRBV5-1 and J is TRBJ1-4, with D possibly matching TRBD1 (5 bases). Germline V gives CDR1 SGHRS, CDR2 YFSETQ. Trimming stripped 1 base from V and 2 bases from J, with 12 bases between. The CDR3 sequence is 16 residues long. The CDR3 region is CASSLQGIATNEKLFF. As DNA, the CDR3 is TGCGCCAGCAGCTTGCAGGGTATTGCGACTAATGAAAAACTGTTTTTT.

This clone was detected only once. The chain combines TRBV11-3 with TRBJ2-3; D possibly corresponds to TRBD1 (6 bases). Trimming shortened V by 5 bases and J by 3 bases, and 15 bases separated the two germline ends. This CDR3 spans 15 amino acids. Germline CDR1 is SGHNT and CDR2 is YENEEA. This chain's CDR3 is CASSMGQRGTDTQYF. In DNA, the CDR3 is TGTGCCAGCAGCATGGGACAAAGGGGGACAGATACGCAGTATTTT.

This chain joins TRBV29-1 and TRBJ2-2; 9 nucleotides line up with TRBD1. J gave up 4 bases and V 4 bases, and 1 base lay outside the gene matches. Germline CDR1 and CDR2: SQVTM and ANQGSEA. The CDR3 consists of 13 residues. CDR3 protein: CSVGTGATGELFF. The CDR3, as DNA: TGCAGCGTTGGGACAGGGGCCACCGGGGAGCTGTTTTTT.

This clone has at least ten counts. The chain joins TRBV6-2 or TRBV6-3 to TRBJ1-4; D gene ambiguous. CDR3 size: 14 residues. V was pared by 2 bases and J by 8 bases, with 12 bases between. Germline CDR1 reads MNHEY; CDR2 reads SVGEGT. CDR3 sequence reads: CASSYGENPEKLFF. CDR3 coding DNA: TGTGCCAGCAGTTACGGGGAGAACCCGGAAAAACTGTTTTTT.

The chain joins TRBV10-3 to TRBJ2-1; 10 bases line up with TRBD2. The V segment lost 6 bases and the J segment 7 bases; nucleotides outside the gene matches: 6. CDR3 size: 14 residues. Germline-derived CDR1 and CDR2 are ENHRY and SYGVKD. CDR3 DNA sequence: TGTGCCATCAGCGAAGCGGGGGGGCTAAATGAGCAGTTCTTC. Its protein is CAISEAGGLNEQFF.

CDR3 sequence: CAISEPGQPLLAFF. CDR3 sequence (DNA): TGTGCCATCAGTGAACCGGGACAGCCTTTATTAGCTTTCTTT. J is TRBJ1-1 and V is TRBV10-3, with TRBD1 matching 7 bases. Trimming took 3 bases from V and 10 from J; bases not matched to a gene: 11. The CDR3 loop spans 14 amino acids. The germline V gene encodes CDR1 ENHRY and CDR2 SYGVKD.

The gene calls are TRBV4-2 and TRBJ2-5, with 7 bases identical to TRBD2. Germline lookup yields CDR1 LGHNA and CDR2 YNFKEQ. This CDR3 has 15 residues. J lost 3 bases, V lost 0 bases, and 4 bases had no gene match. The CDR3 protein is CASSQDPGTKETQYF. CDR3 nucleotide sequence: TGTGCCAGCAGCCAAGACCCCGGGACTAAAGAGACCCAGTACTTC.

V usage is TRBV30 and J usage is TRBJ1-1, with a tentative D call TRBD1 (5 bases). Germline CDR1 and CDR2: GTSNPN and SVGIG (reference sequence). CDR3 length: 12 residues. Trimming removed 3 bases at V and 1 base at J, with 6 bases between. Here the CDR3 reads CAWRRGNTEAFF. Here the CDR3 DNA reads TGTGCCTGGAGAAGGGGGAACACTGAAGCTTTCTTT.

This clone appeared a few times. This chain connects TRBV24-1 to TRBJ1-4; perhaps TRBD1 as D (6 bases). Per the germline V gene, CDR1 is KGHDR and CDR2 is SFDVKD. Trimming left V 8 bases short and J 8 bases short, with 17 bases between. This CDR3 region has 14 residues. The CDR3 nucleotides read TGTGCCACCAAGGCAGGGGAGTTCGTGGAAAAACTGTTTTTT. Protein sequence: CATKAGEFVEKLFF.

This clone has just a few counts. The chain recombines TRBV6-5 with TRBJ2-7; 12 bases agree with TRBD2. This CDR3 has 15 residues. V lost 5 bases, J lost 2 bases, and 4 bases stayed unmatched. Germline V gene sequence: CDR1 MNHEY, CDR2 SVGAGI. The CDR3 DNA follows: TGTGCCAGCAGTCCAACTAGCGGGGGGCCCTACGAGCAGTACTTC. Protein product: CASSPTSGGPYEQYF.

The chain combines TRBV12-3 or TRBV12-4 with TRBJ2-7; 12 bases are shared with TRBD1. The CDR3 contains 13 residues. V shed 7 bases, J shed 6 bases, and the junction held 4 bases outside the gene matches. The CDR3 here is CASKVGQGAEQYF. CDR3 coding DNA: TGTGCCAGCAAGGTGGGACAGGGGGCCGAGCAGTACTTC.

The chain recombines TRBV28 with TRBJ2-7; 13 nucleotides agree with TRBD2. CDR1 and CDR2 (germline): MDHEN, SYDVKM. J gave up 0 bases and V 6 bases, and 8 bases lay outside the gene matches. CDR3 length: 17 amino acids. CDR3 loop: CASSRTSGGLSSYEQYF. DNA of the CDR3: TGTGCCAGCAGCCGGACTAGCGGGGGCCTTAGCTCCTACGAGCAGTACTTC. The full variable domain, its missing parts supplied by reference TRBV28 and TRBJ2-7, is DVKVTQSSRYLVKRTGEKVFLECVQDMDHENMFWYRQDPGLGLRLIYFSYDVKMKEKGDIPEGYSVSREKKERFSLILESASTNQTSMYLCASSRTSGGLSSYEQYFGPGTRLTVT.

The V call is TRBV2, the J call TRBJ1-2, with D tentatively TRBD1 (5 bases). Trimming pared 8 bases from V and 2 bases from J, leaving 12 bases between. The CDR3 consists of 13 residues. Germline CDR1 is SNHLY and CDR2 is FYNNEI. The DNA of the CDR3 is TGTGCCAGCCACTGGACAATCAACTATGGCTACACCTTC. Amino acids: CASHWTINYGYTF.

The chain recombines TRBV2 with TRBJ2-1; TRBD1 matches at 8 bases. With 6 bases clipped from V and 9 bases from J, the junction kept 13 bases outside the gene matches. The germline V gene has CDR1 SNHLY and CDR2 FYNNEI. The CDR3 totals 15 residues. The CDR3 region has the DNA TGTGCCAGCAGCCATCCCCGACAGGGGCTTCGTGAGCAGTTCTTC. It specifies CASSHPRQGLREQFF. The full variable domain, with the rest looked up from reference TRBV2 and TRBJ2-1, is EPEVTQTPSHQVTQMGQEVILRCVPISNHLYFYWYRQILGQKVEFLVSFYNNEISEKSEIFDDQFSVERPDGSNFTLKIRSTKLEDSAMYFCASSHPRQGLREQFFGPGTRLTVL.

This chain's CDR3 is CATLKDFNGYTF. The CDR3 DNA is TGTGCCACCCTAAAGGACTTTAATGGCTACACCTTC. The rearrangement uses TRBV28 and TRBJ1-2; D uncertain. V lost 10 bases and J lost 6, with 15 bases in between. The CDR3 totals 12 residues. The germline CDR1 and CDR2 sequences are MDHEN and SYDVKM.

The V call is TRBV11-2, the J call TRBJ2-4, with 12 bases aligning to TRBD2. Germline assignment: CDR1 SGHAT and CDR2 FQNNGV. V lost 2 bases to trimming and J lost 2 bases; unmatched junction nucleotides: 4. The CDR3 covers 17 residues. In DNA form, the CDR3 reads TGTGCCAGCAGCTTACCACTAGCGGGGGGATCCAAAAACATTCAGTACTTC. This sequence encodes CASSLPLAGGSKNIQYF.

The chain couples TRBV2 to TRBJ1-5, with 8 nucleotides matching TRBD1. The germline V gene has CDR1 SNHLY and CDR2 FYNNEI. The CDR3 extends over 13 amino acids. After removal of 7 bases from V and 2 bases from J, the junction contained 1 base not matched to a gene. CDR3 amino acids: CASKDRGNQPQHF. Here the CDR3 DNA reads TGTGCCAGCAAGGACAGGGGCAATCAGCCCCAGCATTTT.

The CDR3 DNA reads as TGTGCCTGGGGGAGACACTCCTACGAGCAGTACTTC. Protein sequence: CAWGRHSYEQYF. This chain links TRBV30 with TRBJ2-7, with a possible D match to TRBD2 (5 bases). The CDR3 sequence is 12 residues long. Trimming removed 5 bases from V and 0 bases from J, with 8 bases in between. CDR1 GTSNPN and CDR2 SVGIG come from the germline V gene (reference sequence).